Shown below are 23 T cell receptor beta chains from a single sample sequenced in a study of T cell responses to AZD1222 COVID-19 vaccine. Assay: immunoSEQ multiplex PCR; the TCRdb copy retains only in-frame clones and omits some. This sample has some 150,000 clones, with around nine tenths found just once. Material: peripheral blood, obtained 28 days after the second AZD1222 dose. Receptors originate from an adult who received the AZD1222 COVID-19 vaccine.

V gene TRBV19 combines with J gene TRBJ1-1, with D unclear. Germline lookup yields CDR1 LNHDA and CDR2 SQIVND (reference sequence). V was clipped by 3 bases and J by 1 base, with 9 bases between them. This CDR3 is built from 14 residues. The CDR3 DNA reads TGTGCCAGTAGTATCACAGTGGAGAACACTGAAGCTTTCTTT. It is translated as CASSITVENTEAFF.

V gene TRBV5-1 combines with J gene TRBJ2-3; 9 bases align to TRBD1. J was trimmed by 3 bases and V by 4 bases; bases with no gene match: 3. The germline gives CDR1 SGHRS, CDR2 YFSETQ. The CDR3 is made up of 14 amino acids. CDR3 DNA sequence: TGCGCCAGCAGCCAGGGACAGGGAACAGATACGCAGTATTTT. This codes for CASSQGQGTDTQYF.

V and J are TRBV4-1 and TRBJ1-2, with D perhaps TRBD1 (6 bases). Germline loops: CDR1 MGHRA, CDR2 YSYEKL. The CDR3 sequence is 14 residues long. The V end was cut by 1 base, the J end by 7 bases, with 13 bases between. This chain's CDR3 is CASSQVLGAGGYTF. CDR3 in DNA: TGCGCCAGCAGCCAAGTCTTGGGGGCGGGTGGCTACACCTTC.

The V call is TRBV7-2, the J call TRBJ2-7; 7 bases line up with TRBD1. Germline trimming cut 4 bases from V and 4 bases from J; bases unmatched to any gene: 10. Germline V gives CDR1 SGHTA, CDR2 FQGNSA. CDR3 length: 15 residues. The CDR3 bases are TGTGCCAGCAGCTCAGAAACAGGGGTCCGATACGAGCAGTACTTC. Translated: CASSSETGVRYEQYF.

The gene calls are TRBV7-2 and TRBJ2-2; D might be TRBD1 (6 bases). Trimming pared 5 bases from V and 4 bases from J, leaving 17 bases between. Per the germline V gene, CDR1 is SGHTA and CDR2 is FQGNSA. The CDR3 totals 16 residues. CDR3 residues: CASSSSQGRSTGELFF. In DNA, the CDR3 is TGTGCCAGCAGCAGCAGCCAGGGGCGATCCACCGGGGAGCTGTTTTTT. The full variable domain, its missing parts supplied by reference TRBV7-2 and TRBJ2-2, is GAGVSQSPSNKVTEKGKDVELRCDPISGHTALYWYRQSLGQGLEFLIYFQGNSAPDKSGLPSDRFSAERTGGSVSTLTIQRTQQEDSAVYLCASSSSQGRSTGELFFGEGSRLTVL.

The chain links TRBV7-2 to TRBJ2-2; 8 bases are a match to TRBD1. CDR1 SGHTA and CDR2 FQGNSA come from the germline V gene. Trimming removed 1 base from V and 0 bases from J; junction bases left unmatched: 7. The CDR3 totals 18 residues. CDR3 nucleotide sequence: TGTGCCAGCAGCTTAGGGACAGGGACCCCTTCGAACACCGGGGAGCTGTTTTTT. Encoded protein: CASSLGTGTPSNTGELFF. Looking up the rest from reference TRBV7-2 and TRBJ2-2 gives the full variable domain: GAGVSQSPSNKVTEKGKDVELRCDPISGHTALYWYRQSLGQGLEFLIYFQGNSAPDKSGLPSDRFSAERTGGSVSTLTIQRTQQEDSAVYLCASSLGTGTPSNTGELFFGEGSRLTVL.

By its share, this clone is medium-sized. V usage is TRBV9 and J usage is TRBJ2-2; D remains unclear. The CDR3 is 13 amino acids. Trimming removed 2 bases at V and 8 bases at J, with 10 bases between. The germline gives CDR1 SGDLS, CDR2 YYNGEE. DNA for the CDR3: TGTGCCAGCAGCGTGGCCTTAGGGGGGGAGCTGTTTTTT. It translates to CASSVALGGELFF.

The chain recombines TRBV9 with TRBJ2-1, with D perhaps given as TRBD1 or TRBD2 (5 bases each). The CDR3 contains 16 residues. Trimming took 0 bases from V and 9 from J, leaving 19 bases between them. The germline CDR1 and CDR2 sequences are SGDLS and YYNGEE. CDR3 DNA: TGTGCCAGCAGCGTAGCGGGGCTAACCACGGCGGGTGAGCAGTTCTTC. It translates to CASSVAGLTTAGEQFF. The full variable domain, with the rest looked up from reference TRBV9 and TRBJ2-1, is DSGVTQTPKHLITATGQRVTLRCSPRSGDLSVYWYQQSLDQGLQFLIQYYNGEERAKGNILERFSAQQFPDLHSELNLSSLELGDSALYFCASSVAGLTTAGEQFFGPGTRLTVL.

The chain links TRBV7-6 to TRBJ2-3; 9 nucleotides line up with TRBD2. V trimming: 1 base; J trimming: 1 base; junction bases outside the gene matches: 6. The CDR3 is 17 residues long. Germline CDR1 SGHVS, CDR2 FNYEAQ. CDR3 nucleotides: TGTGCCAGCAGCTTAGGAGTAGTAGCGGGGGGCACAGATACGCAGTATTTT. Protein product: CASSLGVVAGGTDTQYF.

The V call is TRBV6-5, the J call TRBJ1-6, with 9 bases fitting TRBD1. The CDR3 is 15 amino acids. Germline CDR1 is MNHEY and CDR2 is SVGAGI. Trimming at V came to 7 bases and at J to 7 bases, leaving 8 bases not matched to a gene. CDR3 loop: CASTTLTGGNSPLHF. The DNA of the CDR3 is TGTGCCAGCACCACACTGACAGGGGGAAATTCACCCCTCCACTTT.

V gene TRBV2 combines with J gene TRBJ2-1; 12 bases agree with TRBD2. Germline V gene lookup returns CDR1 SNHLY and CDR2 FYNNEI. J lost 2 bases, V lost 1 base, and 6 bases had no gene match. This CDR3 has 18 residues. This CDR3 reads CASSEVGLAGGAYNEQFF. DNA of the CDR3: TGTGCCAGCAGTGAAGTCGGGCTAGCGGGAGGGGCCTACAATGAGCAGTTCTTC.

The chain recombines TRBV29-1 with TRBJ1-1; no reliable D call. From germline, CDR1 is SQVTM and CDR2 ANQGSEA. Between the trimmed V and J ends, which lost 4 bases and 1 base, there was a span of 13 bases. CDR3 size: 14 residues. The chain's CDR3 is CSVVVTEGNTEAFF. The CDR3 coding sequence is TGCAGCGTTGTAGTCACCGAGGGGAACACTGAAGCTTTCTTT.

This clone has only a few counts. The chain joins TRBV7-6 to TRBJ2-2; D gene uncertain. Germline CDR1 reads SGHVS; CDR2 reads FNYEAQ. The CDR3 spans 15 residues. Trimming shortened V by 2 bases and J by 1 base, and 8 bases separated the two germline ends. The CDR3 is CASSLMAQNTGELFF. CDR3 in DNA: TGTGCCAGCAGCTTAATGGCCCAGAACACCGGGGAGCTGTTTTTT.

This chain uses TRBV5-8 with TRBJ2-6; D unclear. With 2 bases removed from V and 4 bases from J, the gap between germline ends came to 10 bases. Per germline, CDR1 SGHTS and CDR2 YDEGEE. CDR3 size: 15 residues. The CDR3 sequence: CASSFWDSGANVLTF. CDR3 coding DNA: TGTGCCAGCAGCTTTTGGGATTCCGGGGCCAACGTCCTGACTTTC.

The V gene is TRBV28, the J gene TRBJ2-1; D gene unclear. V lost 5 bases to trimming and J lost 12 bases, with 14 bases between them. The CDR3 loop spans 12 amino acids. Germline V lookup: CDR1 MDHEN, CDR2 SYDVKM. CDR3 residues: CASSQWASRQFF. CDR3 DNA: TGTGCCAGCAGTCAATGGGCCTCGAGGCAGTTCTTC.

The CDR3 reads CATRDLGSAYNEQFF. Written as DNA, the CDR3 is TGTGCCACCAGGGATCTTGGGAGTGCCTACAATGAGCAGTTCTTC. V is TRBV15 and J is TRBJ2-1; maybe TRBD2 (5 bases). Between the trimmed V and J ends, which lost 6 bases and 2 bases, there was a span of 14 bases. The germline CDR1 and CDR2 sequences are LNHNV and YYDKDF (reference sequence). This CDR3 is 15 amino acids long.

The chain recombines TRBV27 with TRBJ2-1; possible D gene TRBD1, 6 bases. This CDR3 is built from 14 residues. Germline lookup yields CDR1 MNHEY and CDR2 SMNVEV (reference sequence). Trimming removed 6 bases from V and 6 bases from J, with 15 bases in between. The CDR3 DNA sequence: TGTGCCAGCAGCCCCTCTACCAGGGGCAATGAGCAGTTCTTC. Translated, it gives CASSPSTRGNEQFF.

The genes are TRBV27 and TRBJ2-7; D possibly corresponds to TRBD2 (5 bases). Germline V gene data show CDR1 as MNHEY and CDR2 as SMNVEV (reference sequence). The CDR3 covers 14 residues. V dropped 3 bases and J dropped 1 base, with 10 bases sitting between them. The CDR3 nucleotides read TGTGCCAGCAGTTTCAGGAGCGGATCCTACGAGCAGTACTTC. It encodes CASSFRSGSYEQYF.

This chain joins TRBV9 and TRBJ2-7, with TRBD2 identical over 12 bases. CDR1 and CDR2 from the germline V gene are SGDLS and YYNGEE. With V trimmed by 0 bases and J by 5 bases, 9 bases remained unmatched. This CDR3 has 17 amino acids. The CDR3 DNA sequence: TGTGCCAGCAGCGTAGGGCTAGCGGGAGGGCTCGGGAACGAGCAGTACTTC. Amino acids: CASSVGLAGGLGNEQYF.

This sequence joins TRBV29-1 and TRBJ1-1, with D hard to call. V lost 3 bases and J 1 base, leaving 9 bases between the germline ends. The CDR3 spans 13 residues. CDR1 is SQVTM and CDR2 is ANQGSEA in the germline V gene. CDR3 protein: CSVERQQNTEAFF. The CDR3 coding sequence is TGCAGCGTTGAGCGGCAGCAGAACACTGAAGCTTTCTTT.

A few counts support this clone. V gene TRBV11-3 combines with J gene TRBJ1-1, with 9 bases identical to TRBD1. Germline lookup yields CDR1 SGHNT and CDR2 YENEEA. V dropped 5 bases and J dropped 3; count of bases not matched to a gene: 4. The CDR3 totals 14 residues. The CDR3 loop is CASSPGQGYTEAFF. CDR3 coding DNA: TGTGCCAGCAGCCCCGGACAGGGGTACACTGAAGCTTTCTTT.

J is TRBJ2-3 and V is TRBV4-1; 9 bases line up with TRBD1. The V gene end was trimmed by 1 base and the J gene end by 3 bases; junction bases not matched to a gene: 11. Germline CDR1 and CDR2: MGHRA and YSYEKL. The CDR3 is 18 residues long. The CDR3 DNA follows: TGCGCCAGCAGCCAAGCTGTCCCGGGACAGGGTGGAACAGATACGCAGTATTTT. This translates into CASSQAVPGQGGTDTQYF.

The rearrangement links TRBV30 to TRBJ1-1, with D possibly TRBD1 on 6 matching bases. V lost 5 bases, J lost 5 bases, and 15 bases lay in between. The CDR3 is 13 amino acids. Germline-derived CDR1 and CDR2 are GTSNPN and SVGIG (reference sequence). The CDR3 nucleotides are TGTGCCTGGCGGGGGCGGGTCCTTACTGAAGCTTTCTTT. This gives the protein CAWRGRVLTEAFF.